Listed here are 24 T cell receptor beta chains from one sample, sequenced in a study of beta chain features in type 1 diabetes. Study findings and constraints: For Type 1 diabetes patients, all four CD4+ subsets carried TCRB CDR3s that were moderately but significantly shorter.

Expressed TCRB transcripts got sequenced, as all isolated RNA was reverse transcribed. Profiling relied on immunoSEQ multiplex PCR, and the TCRdb table lists in-frame clones only, not all of them. The data show over 600,000 clones, over 10% seen once. These receptors' targets are unknown. Input material: naive CD4+ T cells from blood. The receptors come from a man aged 25-45 years with type 1 diabetes.

The chain employs TRBV15 and TRBJ2-6; no reliable D call. The CDR3 totals 14 residues. Germline V lookup: CDR1 LNHNV, CDR2 YYDKDF (reference sequence). Trimming pared 5 bases from V and 0 bases from J, leaving 5 bases between. For the CDR3, the DNA is TGTGCCACCAGCCAGTACTCTGGGGCCAACGTCCTGACTTTC. Protein product: CATSQYSGANVLTF.

This chain links TRBV7-8 with TRBJ2-1, with D unresolved. CDR1 and CDR2 (germline): SGHVS, FQNEAQ. This CDR3 contains 13 residues. V lost 3 bases and J 8 bases, leaving 11 bases between the germline ends. The CDR3 loop reads CASSFLRGDEQFF. The CDR3 DNA reads as TGTGCCAGCAGCTTCTTACGTGGCGATGAGCAGTTCTTC.

As for this clone: Compared with germline, one end of the junction differs, possibly owing to a read error. The rearrangement links TRBV7-7 to TRBJ2-3; weak D call: TRBD2 (5 bases). Germline V lookup: CDR1 SSHAT, CDR2 FNYEAQ (reference sequence). This CDR3 comprises 13 residues. CDR3 protein: CASSLTSSNTQYF. The CDR3 DNA reads TGTGCTAGCAGCTTAACTAGTAGCAATACGCAGTATTTT.

This clone was seen a few times. J is TRBJ2-2 and V is TRBV6-5; 8 bases fit TRBD2. Looked up from germline, CDR1 is MNHEY and CDR2 is SVGAGI. The CDR3 is 14 residues long. V trimming: 7 bases; J trimming: 4 bases; junction bases outside the gene matches: 5. The CDR3 reads CASNSGAGTGELFF. The DNA for the CDR3 is TGTGCCAGCAATAGCGGGGCGGGCACCGGGGAGCTGTTTTTT.

The chain joins TRBV7-9 to TRBJ1-5; D remains unclear. Deletions cut 5 bases from V and 0 bases from J, with 8 bases between. Germline-derived CDR1 and CDR2 are SEHNR and FQNEAQ (reference sequence). The CDR3 runs 14 residues. The CDR3 region is CASSRENSNQPQHF. The DNA of the CDR3 is TGTGCCAGCAGCCGTGAGAATAGCAATCAGCCCCAGCATTTT.

This clone was seen a handful of times. The chain combines TRBV15 with TRBJ2-7, with D possibly matching TRBD2 (7 bases). Germline CDR1 is LNHNV and CDR2 is YYDKDF (reference sequence). V lost 3 bases and J 2 bases, leaving 11 bases between the germline ends. The CDR3 is made up of 14 amino acids. CDR3 sequence: CATSRPGGAYEQYF. The DNA for the CDR3 is TGTGCCACCAGCAGGCCGGGGGGCGCCTACGAGCAGTACTTC.

The rearrangement joins TRBV10-3 to TRBJ2-7; possibly TRBD2 for D (6 bases). Germline V CDR1 and CDR2: ENHRY, SYGVKD. This CDR3 is built from 13 residues. Between the trimmed V and J ends, which lost 6 bases and 5 bases, there was a span of 14 bases. CDR3 amino acids: CAIRGGGFDEQYF. The CDR3 DNA sequence: TGTGCCATCAGGGGGGGAGGTTTCGACGAGCAGTACTTC.

The rearrangement joins TRBV11-2 to TRBJ2-5; maybe TRBD1 (6 bases). Germline V gives CDR1 SGHAT, CDR2 FQNNGV. Trimming took 5 bases from V and 5 from J, leaving 12 bases between them. The CDR3 length is 13 residues. The CDR3: CASSTGPGETQYF. The CDR3 coding sequence is TGTGCCAGCAGCACAGGGCCCGGGGAGACCCAGTACTTC.

This chain joins TRBV28 and TRBJ1-5; D gene ambiguous. The CDR3 runs to 14 residues. V was shortened by 3 bases and J by 10 bases, with 16 bases between the two germline ends. Germline V gene sequence: CDR1 MDHEN, CDR2 SYDVKM. The CDR3 region is CASSLGLGNSPQHF. The CDR3 DNA sequence: TGTGCCAGCAGTTTGGGGTTGGGTAACAGTCCCCAGCATTTT.

This clone was recorded a few times. The V and J genes are TRBV7-2 and TRBJ1-5; weak D call: TRBD1 (6 bases). CDR3 length equals 14 residues. With 6 bases removed from V and 2 bases from J, the gap between germline ends came to 11 bases. Germline assignment: CDR1 SGHTA and CDR2 FQGNSA. The CDR3 nucleotides read TGTGCCAGCAGTTACAGGGATGGCAATCAGCCCCAGCATTTT. This encodes CASSYRDGNQPQHF. The variable domain in full, completed from reference TRBV7-2 and TRBJ1-5, reads GAGVSQSPSNKVTEKGKDVELRCDPISGHTALYWYRQSLGQGLEFLIYFQGNSAPDKSGLPSDRFSAERTGGSVSTLTIQRTQQEDSAVYLCASSYRDGNQPQHFGDGTRLSIL.

This clone was seen only a few times. V usage is TRBV29-1 and J usage is TRBJ2-7, with D uncertain. The CDR3 consists of 12 residues. V lost 5 bases and J 6 bases, leaving 14 bases between the germline ends. Germline V gene data show CDR1 as SQVTM and CDR2 as ANQGSEA. CDR3: CSVTVWRREQYF. The DNA of the CDR3 is TGCAGCGTTACAGTCTGGCGCCGCGAGCAGTACTTC.

This clone was counted between two and nine times. This chain links TRBV29-1 with TRBJ2-7; 8 positions match TRBD1. V was clipped by 1 base and J by 6 bases; unmatched bases: 11. Germline assignment: CDR1 SQVTM and CDR2 ANQGSEA. The CDR3 runs 15 residues. The CDR3 nucleotides are TGCAGCGTTGAAGTCAGGGGGCGGAGGTCCGGCGAGCAGTACTTC. This gives the protein CSVEVRGRRSGEQYF.

V is TRBV25-1 and J is TRBJ1-2; 9 bases agree with TRBD1. This CDR3 region has 15 residues. Germline V gene data show CDR1 as MGHDK and CDR2 as SYGVNS. Losses at the gene ends were 1 base for V and 6 bases for J; bases not matched to a gene: 6. CDR3 coding DNA: TGTGCCAGCAGTGAATTCGGGACAGGGATTAATGGCTACACCTTC. Protein product: CASSEFGTGINGYTF.

This clone was found a few times. This sequence joins TRBV10-3 and TRBJ2-5; TRBD1 might be the D (6 bases). The CDR3 runs to 16 residues. Looked up from germline, CDR1 is ENHRY and CDR2 is SYGVKD. Trimming shortened V by 10 bases and J by 5 bases, and 26 bases separated the two germline ends. Written as DNA, the CDR3 is TGTGCCAGCAGCCCTCGGGACACTCTCCGGGTGGAGACCCAGTACTTC. It encodes CASSPRDTLRVETQYF.

The sample holds a few counts of this clone. The chain joins TRBV7-2 to TRBJ1-6; unclear D gene. This CDR3 comprises 15 residues. With 6 bases removed from V and 9 bases from J, the gap between germline ends came to 18 bases. The germline V gene encodes CDR1 SGHTA and CDR2 FQGNSA. For the CDR3, the DNA is TGTGCCAGCAGTCTTGGGTCTTCAAGGAGTTCACCCCTCCACTTT. Protein: CASSLGSSRSSPLHF.

This clone was detected a few times. This rearrangement joins TRBV5-4 to TRBJ2-7, with 7 bases fitting TRBD2. CDR3 length: 14 residues. Per germline, CDR1 SGHNT and CDR2 YYREEE (reference sequence). V dropped 1 base and J dropped 3; count of bases not matched to a gene: 4. CDR3 amino acids: CASSLYQRGYEQYF. In nucleotides, the CDR3 is TGTGCCAGCAGCTTGTATCAGCGGGGCTACGAGCAGTACTTC.

This clone has only a few counts. This rearrangement joins TRBV7-2 to TRBJ1-5; D is uncertain. Germline V gene lookup returns CDR1 SGHTA and CDR2 FQGNSA. V lost 2 bases and J 2 bases, leaving 16 bases between the germline ends. CDR3 size: 17 residues. Written as DNA, the CDR3 is TGTGCCAGCAGCTTATACGCGGGAGCAAGGGGCAATCAGCCCCAGCATTTT. Translated, it gives CASSLYAGARGNQPQHF.

The sample holds a few counts of this clone. CDR3 sequence (DNA): TGCGCCAGCAGTCAATCGAGGAAGGGCCCTTCCCACGAGCAGTACTTC. This encodes CASSQSRKGPSHEQYF. The genes are TRBV23-1 and TRBJ2-7; no clear D gene. TRBV23-1 is an ORF, with its function uncertain. V lost 0 bases to trimming and J lost 5 bases, with 17 bases between them. The CDR3 totals 16 residues.

This clone was seen only a few times. This chain uses TRBV19 with TRBJ1-2, with 10 bases identical to TRBD1. Germline lookup yields CDR1 LNHDA and CDR2 SQIVND (reference sequence). This CDR3 is built from 14 residues. Unmatched junction bases numbered 5, after V lost 6 bases and J lost 4 bases. The DNA for the CDR3 is TGTGCCAGTAGCGGGACAGGGGACTCCTATGGCTACACCTTC. It is translated as CASSGTGDSYGYTF.

This clone was counted between two and nine times. The gene calls are TRBV13 and TRBJ2-5; no clear D gene. The V end was cut by 7 bases, the J end by 4 bases, with 10 bases between. Germline V lookup: CDR1 PRHDT, CDR2 FYEKMQ (reference sequence). The CDR3 totals 12 residues. CDR3: CASIMERETQYF. CDR3 sequence (DNA): TGTGCCAGCATAATGGAGCGAGAGACCCAGTACTTC.

The gene calls are TRBV19 and TRBJ1-5; possible D gene TRBD1, 6 bases. The CDR3 totals 19 residues. Trimming stripped 5 bases from V and 1 base from J, with 24 bases between. Germline V CDR1 and CDR2: LNHDA, SQIVND (reference sequence). The CDR3 bases are TGTGCCAGTAGTTTTAGGGGAGGGGGAATTGTTCGGAGCAATCAGCCCCAGCATTTT. Translated: CASSFRGGGIVRSNQPQHF.

This chain links TRBV30 with TRBJ1-2; D is unresolved. This CDR3 spans 11 amino acids. The germline V and J ends were trimmed by 7 bases and 0 bases, with 6 bases remaining between them. From germline, CDR1 is GTSNPN and CDR2 SVGIG (reference sequence). The CDR3 here is CASSTNYGYTF. The CDR3 coding sequence is TGTGCCTCCTCTACTAACTATGGCTACACCTTC.

The chain has TRBV2 and TRBJ1-4; D is possibly TRBD1 (6 bases). The CDR3 is 14 residues long. With 4 bases removed from V and 8 bases from J, the gap between germline ends came to 14 bases. Germline V lookup: CDR1 SNHLY, CDR2 FYNNEI. CDR3 loop: CASSGHRVGEKLFF. The DNA of the CDR3 is TGTGCCAGCAGTGGCCACAGGGTAGGCGAAAAACTGTTTTTT.

CDR3 bases: TGTGCCAGTAGTGCTTCCAACAGGGGGAGAGAGACCCAGTACTTC. This translates into CASSASNRGRETQYF. This chain uses TRBV19 with TRBJ2-5; 8 positions agree with TRBD1. This CDR3 spans 15 amino acids. With 5 bases clipped from V and 4 bases from J, the junction kept 9 bases outside the gene matches. Germline V gene sequence: CDR1 LNHDA, CDR2 SQIVND (reference sequence).